This record looks at one T cell receptor beta chain sequence and its context. This entry comes from a study of cytomegalovirus exposure and HLA in healthy donors. About the study: Drawn from HLA-typed donors, about 85 million unique TCRs were held in an early data release.

V lost 1 base, J lost 1 base, and 11 bases lay in between. Germline CDR1 is SGHTA and CDR2 is FQGNSA. This CDR3 comprises 15 residues. PCR involved 60 Vbeta and 13 Jbeta primers. Assay: immunoSEQ multiplex PCR; the TCRdb copy retains only in-frame clones and omits some. The data hold 150,000 to 200,000 clones, with 70% to 80% observed a single time. The V gene is TRBV7-2, the J gene TRBJ2-7; tentatively, D is TRBD1 (5 bases). This clonotype originated in a woman aged 35 to 49 in good health and CMV-seronegative. Material: PBMCs. The CDR3 DNA reads TGTGCCAGCAGCTTAGAGCAGGGCTATTCCTACGAGCAGTACTTC. This codes for CASSLEQGYSYEQYF.